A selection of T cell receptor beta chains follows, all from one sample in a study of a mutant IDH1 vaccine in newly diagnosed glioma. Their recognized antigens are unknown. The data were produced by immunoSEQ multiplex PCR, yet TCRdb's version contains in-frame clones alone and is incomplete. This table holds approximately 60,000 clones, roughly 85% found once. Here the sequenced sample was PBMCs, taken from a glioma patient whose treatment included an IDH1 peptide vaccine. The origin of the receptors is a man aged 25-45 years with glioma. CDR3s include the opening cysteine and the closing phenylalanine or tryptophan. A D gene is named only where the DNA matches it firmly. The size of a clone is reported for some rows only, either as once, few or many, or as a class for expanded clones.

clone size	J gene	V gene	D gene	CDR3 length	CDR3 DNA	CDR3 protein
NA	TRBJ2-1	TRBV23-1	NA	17	TGCGCCAGCAGTCAATCTAGGAACTCCCCTAGGAACAATGAGCAGTTCTTC	CASSQSRNSPRNNEQFF
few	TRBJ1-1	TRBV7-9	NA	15	TGTGCCAGCAGCTTAGTAGCCGGGAGCTACACTGAAGCTTTCTTT	CASSLVAGSYTEAFF
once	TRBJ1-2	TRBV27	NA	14	TGTGCCAGCAGTTTTGTACAGGGAGGGTCGGGCTACACCTTC	CASSFVQGGSGYTF
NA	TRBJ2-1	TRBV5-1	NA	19	TGCGCCAGCAGCTTGGGACTAGGGGGTCGATTGAGGTCCTACAATGAGCAGTTCTTC	CASSLGLGGRLRSYNEQFF
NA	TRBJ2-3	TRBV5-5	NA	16	TGTGCCAGCAGCACCCGGGTGGCAGCCAGCACAGATACGCAGTATTTT	CASSTRVAASTDTQYF
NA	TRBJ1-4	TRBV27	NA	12	TGTGCCAGCAGCAGGGGTAATGAAAAACTGTTTTTT	CASSRGNEKLFF
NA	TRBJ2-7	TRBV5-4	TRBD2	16	TGTGCCAGCAGCTTCGGTAGCTTAGCGGGGCCGGAGGAGCAGTACTTC	CASSFGSLAGPEEQYF
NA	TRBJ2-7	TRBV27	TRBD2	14	TGTGCCAGCAGTTTTTCGGGGGGGGCCTCCGAGCAGTACTTC	CASSFSGGASEQYF
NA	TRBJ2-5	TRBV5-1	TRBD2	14	TGCGCCAGCAGCTTGGGCGGGGGGACCCCGACTGAGTACTTC	CASSLGGGTPTEYF
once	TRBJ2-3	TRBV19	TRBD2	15	TGTGCCAGTAGCCAACTAGCGGGGGGGCCAGATACGCAGTATTTT	CASSQLAGGPDTQYF
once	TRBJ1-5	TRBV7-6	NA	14	TGTGCCAGCAGCTTAGGATCGGGGGCTCAGCCCCAGCATTTT	CASSLGSGAQPQHF
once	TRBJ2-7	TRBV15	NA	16	TGTGCCACCAGCAGAAAGGGGACCCCCGGGGCCTACGAGCAGTACTTC	CATSRKGTPGAYEQYF
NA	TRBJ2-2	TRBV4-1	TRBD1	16	TGCGCCAGCAGCCAAGCCGGGACAGGGAACACCGGGGAGCTGTTTTTT	CASSQAGTGNTGELFF
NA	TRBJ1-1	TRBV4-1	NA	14	TGCGCCAGCAGCCAAACAGGGTTAAGTACTGAAGCTTTCTTT	CASSQTGLSTEAFF
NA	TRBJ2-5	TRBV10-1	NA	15	TGCGCCAGCAGTGAGTTCGCAGGGCGGTGGGAGACCCAGTACTTC	CASSEFAGRWETQYF
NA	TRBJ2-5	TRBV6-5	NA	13	TGTGCCAGCAGTTACGTCGGCCAAGAGACCCAGTACTTC	CASSYVGQETQYF
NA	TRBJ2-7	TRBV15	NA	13	TGTGCCACCAGCAGAGGGGGGGACTACGAGCAGTACTTC	CATSRGGDYEQYF
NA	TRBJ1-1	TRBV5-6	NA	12	TGTGCCAGCAGCTTCGGGAACACTGAAGCTTTCTTT	CASSFGNTEAFF
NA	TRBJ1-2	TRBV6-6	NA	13	TGTGCCAGCAGTGGTCGGCAGGGGCGGAAGGACACCTTC	CASSGRQGRKDTF
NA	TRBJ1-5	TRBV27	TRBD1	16	TGTGCCAGCAGTAACCACGGACAGGGTTTGAATCAGCCCCAGCATTTT	CASSNHGQGLNQPQHF
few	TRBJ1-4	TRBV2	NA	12	TGTGCCAGCAGTGGTCGCAATGAAAAACTGTTTTTT	CASSGRNEKLFF
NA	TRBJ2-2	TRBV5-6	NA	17	TGTGCCAGCAGCTATGACAGGTGGTTCGAGAACACCGGGGAGCTGTTTTTT	CASSYDRWFENTGELFF
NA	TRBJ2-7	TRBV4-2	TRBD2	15	TGTGCCAGCAGCCAGTCGGCGGGGGGAACCTACGAGCAGTACTTC	CASSQSAGGTYEQYF
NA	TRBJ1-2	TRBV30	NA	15	TGTGCCTGGAGTGTCCTCTCGGGGGCGGGAGATGGCTACACCTTC	CAWSVLSGAGDGYTF
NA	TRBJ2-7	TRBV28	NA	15	TGTGCCAGCAGTTCCCCGGGCAGGGTTCCCTACGAGCAGTACTTC	CASSSPGRVPYEQYF
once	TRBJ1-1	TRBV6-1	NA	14	TGTGCCAGCACGGGGGGGAGGGTGAACACTGAAGCTTTCTTT	CASTGGRVNTEAFF
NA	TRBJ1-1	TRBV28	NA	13	TGTGCCAGTTTACAACTTTCGAACACTGAAGCTTTCTTT	CASLQLSNTEAFF
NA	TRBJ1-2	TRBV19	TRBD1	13	TGTGCCAGTAGCCCTGGACAGGGGTATGGCTACACCTTC	CASSPGQGYGYTF
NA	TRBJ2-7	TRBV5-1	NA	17	TGCGCCAGCAGCCCAACGAGCGCTTTTGTGGATGGGGCCGAGCAGTACTTC	CASSPTSAFVDGAEQYF
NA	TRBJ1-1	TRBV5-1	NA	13	TGCGCCAGTAAGGAGACACAGAACACTGAAGCTTTCTTT	CASKETQNTEAFF
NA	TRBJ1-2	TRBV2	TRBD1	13	TGTGCCAGCAGTGAACAGGGGGGATTTGGCTACACCTTC	CASSEQGGFGYTF
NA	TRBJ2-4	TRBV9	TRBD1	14	TGTGCCAGCAGCTTGGGACAGCACGTCGGACGCCAGTACTTC	CASSLGQHVGRQYF
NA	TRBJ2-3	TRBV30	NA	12	TGTGCCTGGAACTTACTAGCAGATACGCAGTATTTT	CAWNLLADTQYF
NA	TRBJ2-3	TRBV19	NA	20	TGTGCCAGTAGTATAGATCCAACGATTCCGGGACATTCTAGCACAGATACGCAGTATTTT	CASSIDPTIPGHSSTDTQYF
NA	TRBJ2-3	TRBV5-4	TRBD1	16	TGTGCCAGCAGCTTGCGACAGGGGGCGTACACAGATACGCAGTATTTT	CASSLRQGAYTDTQYF
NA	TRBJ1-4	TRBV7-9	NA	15	TGTGCCAGCAGCTTCCCCCGGGGGGCCGGGGAAAAACTGTTTTTT	CASSFPRGAGEKLFF
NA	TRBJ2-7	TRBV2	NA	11	TGTGCCAGCAGTGATAGTTACGAGCAGTACTTC	CASSDSYEQYF
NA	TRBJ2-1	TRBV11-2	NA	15	TGTGCCAGCAGCTTAGAAGGGAGAACTTTCGATGAGCAGTTCTTC	CASSLEGRTFDEQFF
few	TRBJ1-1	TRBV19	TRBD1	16	TGTGCCAGTAGTATAAGACAGGGAAGAAGGAACACTGAAGCTTTCTTT	CASSIRQGRRNTEAFF
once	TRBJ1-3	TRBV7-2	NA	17	TGTGCCAGCAGCTTGACTTTCTTGGGGGGCTCTGGAAACACCATATATTTT	CASSLTFLGGSGNTIYF
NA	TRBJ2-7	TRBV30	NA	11	TGTGCCTGGAGCACACCCTACGAGCAGTACTTC	CAWSTPYEQYF
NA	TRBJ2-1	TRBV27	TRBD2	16	TGTGCCAGCAGTCCGATAGCGGGGGGTTCCTGGAGGGAGCAGTTCTTC	CASSPIAGGSWREQFF
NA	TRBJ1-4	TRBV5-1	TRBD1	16	TGCGCCAGCAGCCCCCCCGACAGGGGCAAAGAAGAAAAACTGTTTTTT	CASSPPDRGKEEKLFF
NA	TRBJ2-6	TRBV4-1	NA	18	TGCGCCAGCAGCCAAAGAGATGCAGGGCGGTCTGGGGCCAACGTCCTGACTTTC	CASSQRDAGRSGANVLTF
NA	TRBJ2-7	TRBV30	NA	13	TGTGCCTGGAAGGCCGGGGAGGCCTACGAGCAGTACTTC	CAWKAGEAYEQYF
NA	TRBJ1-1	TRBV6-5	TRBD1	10	TGCCCGGGACAGGGGGATAAGGCTTTCTTT	CPGQGDKAFF
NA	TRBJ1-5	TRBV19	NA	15	TGTGCCAGTACGGTCGGGGATTATAGCAATCAGCCCCAGCATTTT	CASTVGDYSNQPQHF
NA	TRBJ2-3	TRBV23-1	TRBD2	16	TGCGCCAGCAGTGGAACTAGCGGGGGGGCTGTAGATACGCAGTATTTT	CASSGTSGGAVDTQYF
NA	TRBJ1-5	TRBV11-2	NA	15	TGTGCCAGCAGCGAAGGGGCAGGGACCCATCAGCCCCAGCATTTT	CASSEGAGTHQPQHF
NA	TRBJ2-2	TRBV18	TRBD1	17	TGTGCCAGCTCCCGACCAGGGGGACGGCAGAACACCGGGGAGCTGTTTTTT	CASSRPGGRQNTGELFF
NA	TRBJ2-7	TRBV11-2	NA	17	TGTGCCAGCAGCTACCGGACGGGACGGGGGTTAACCTACGAGCAGTACTTC	CASSYRTGRGLTYEQYF
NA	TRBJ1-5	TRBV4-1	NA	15	TGCGCCAGCAGCCAAGATCCCAGTAGCAATCAGCCCCAGCATTTT	CASSQDPSSNQPQHF